Below are 21 T cell receptor beta chains sequenced from a single sample in a study of vaccination effects on CD4 cells after COVID-19. The culture ran for roughly ten days before CD4+ T cells were isolated. Their recognized antigens are unknown. Repertoires were generated with immunoSEQ multiplex PCR, while TCRdb's copy carries only in-frame clones and drops some. The table records approximately 45,000 clones, 70% to 75% of them present only once. The starting material was CD4+ T cells from PBMCs cultured without peptide, obtained before COVID-19 vaccination. The source is a human donor who had a prior SARS-CoV-2 infection.

J is TRBJ2-5 and V is TRBV18, with 8 bases aligning to TRBD1. CDR1 and CDR2 (germline): KGHSH, LQKENI. The CDR3 is 15 residues long. With V trimmed by 2 bases and J by 9 bases, 11 bases remained unmatched. Here the CDR3 DNA reads TGTGCCAGCTCACCAACCAGGGGGCAGTGGGGAGCCCAGTACTTC. Translating it yields CASSPTRGQWGAQYF.

The chain recombines TRBV7-2 with TRBJ1-1; TRBD1 aligns across 10 bases. V trimming: 5 bases; J trimming: 0 bases; junction bases outside the gene matches: 12. In germline, CDR1 is SGHTA, CDR2 FQGNSA. This CDR3 has 18 residues. The CDR3 region has the DNA TGTGCCAGCAGCGCACGTTCCGGGACAGGGGCTTTGAACACTGAAGCTTTCTTT. Its translation: CASSARSGTGALNTEAFF. Supplemented by reference TRBV7-2 and TRBJ1-1, the full variable domain reads GAGVSQSPSNKVTEKGKDVELRCDPISGHTALYWYRQSLGQGLEFLIYFQGNSAPDKSGLPSDRFSAERTGGSVSTLTIQRTQQEDSAVYLCASSARSGTGALNTEAFFGQGTRLTVV.

The V gene is TRBV9, the J gene TRBJ2-7; D unclear. Trimming shortened V by 0 bases and J by 6 bases, and 10 bases separated the two germline ends. The CDR3 has 13 residues. Per germline, CDR1 SGDLS and CDR2 YYNGEE. CDR3 DNA: TGTGCCAGCAGCGTAGGGGATCGTGGCGAGCAGTACTTC. Translating gives CASSVGDRGEQYF. Together with reference TRBV9 and TRBJ2-7, the CDR3 gives the full variable domain: DSGVTQTPKHLITATGQRVTLRCSPRSGDLSVYWYQQSLDQGLQFLIQYYNGEERAKGNILERFSAQQFPDLHSELNLSSLELGDSALYFCASSVGDRGEQYFGPGTRLTVT.

The chain is built from TRBV6-5 and TRBJ1-4; D is undetermined. The germline gives CDR1 MNHEY, CDR2 SVGAGI. Trimming took off 2 bases at V and 0 bases at J, with 10 bases between the two ends. The CDR3 contains 16 residues. Here the CDR3 reads CASSYIRTATNEKLFF. The CDR3 DNA reads TGTGCCAGCAGTTACATCAGAACTGCAACTAATGAAAAACTGTTTTTT.

This chain uses TRBV30 with TRBJ2-1; D remains ambiguous. Germline-derived CDR1 and CDR2 are GTSNPN and SVGIG (reference sequence). This CDR3 contains 11 residues. V lost 0 bases, J lost 10 bases, and 7 bases lay in between. DNA of the CDR3: TGTGCCTGGAGTGTACGGCGGGAGCAGTTCTTC. It yields the protein CAWSVRREQFF.

The gene calls are TRBV6-5 and TRBJ2-5; 8 bases are shared with TRBD1. Trimming removed 5 bases from V and 7 bases from J; junction bases left unmatched: 9. CDR1 is MNHEY, CDR2 SVGAGI, per germline. The CDR3 sequence is 14 residues long. CDR3 protein: CASSLTPGQATQYF. CDR3 nucleotide sequence: TGTGCCAGCAGTCTAACACCGGGACAGGCGACCCAGTACTTC.

The chain recombines TRBV6-5 with TRBJ2-3, with 10 bases that match TRBD1. V gave up 0 bases and J gave up 6 bases; unmatched junction bases: 6. CDR1 is MNHEY, CDR2 SVGAGI, per germline. CDR3 length equals 16 residues. The CDR3 reads CASSYSGTGVSDTQYF. The CDR3 DNA is TGTGCCAGCAGTTACTCAGGGACAGGGGTCTCGGATACGCAGTATTTT.

This chain uses TRBV4-2 with TRBJ2-3; D gene ambiguous. Deletions cut 0 bases from V and 7 bases from J, with 2 bases between. CDR3 length: 11 residues. Germline V lookup: CDR1 LGHNA, CDR2 YNFKEQ. The CDR3 sequence is CASSQDNTQYF. The CDR3 DNA sequence: TGTGCCAGCAGCCAAGATAATACGCAGTATTTT.

This rearrangement joins TRBV7-9 to TRBJ2-2, with 10 nucleotides matching TRBD1. The germline V gene encodes CDR1 SEHNR and CDR2 FQNEAQ (reference sequence). This CDR3 region has 15 residues. Germline trimming cut 6 bases from V and 3 bases from J; bases unmatched to any gene: 4. The CDR3 DNA sequence: TGTGCCAGCAGGGAGGGACAGGGGTACACCGGGGAGCTGTTTTTT. Translated: CASREGQGYTGELFF.

The chain employs TRBV5-4 and TRBJ2-1; 9 bases align to TRBD2. Trimming at V came to 0 bases and at J to 7 bases, leaving 5 bases not matched to a gene. This CDR3 comprises 15 residues. The germline CDR1 and CDR2 sequences are SGHNT and YYREEE (reference sequence). CDR3 in amino acids: CASSLDLRGGNEQFF. In DNA form, the CDR3 reads TGTGCCAGCAGCTTGGATCTGCGGGGGGGGAATGAGCAGTTCTTC.

CDR3 DNA: TGCGCCAGCAGCTTTACTCCAGGAGCGAAACAAGACACCGGGGAGCTGTTTTTT. Encoded protein: CASSFTPGAKQDTGELFF. The genes are TRBV5-1 and TRBJ2-2, with D hard to call. The germline V gene encodes CDR1 SGHRS and CDR2 YFSETQ. Trimming left V 2 bases short and J 3 bases short, with 20 bases between. The CDR3 spans 18 residues.

The V call is TRBV24-1, the J call TRBJ2-3; D is possibly TRBD2 (5 bases). The CDR3 extends over 14 amino acids. Trimming took 4 bases from V and 2 from J, leaving 9 bases between them. The germline V gene encodes CDR1 KGHDR and CDR2 SFDVKD. The CDR3 protein is CATSEDSSTDTQYF. CDR3 coding DNA: TGTGCCACCAGTGAGGACTCCTCCACAGATACGCAGTATTTT.

The V and J genes are TRBV27 and TRBJ2-7; D may match TRBD1 or TRBD2 (5 bases each). From germline, CDR1 is MNHEY and CDR2 SMNVEV (reference sequence). The length of the CDR3 is 15 residues. This CDR3 reads CGATGSEAENTEQYF. The CDR3 coding sequence is TGTGGAGCTACAGGAAGCGAAGCGGAGAACACCGAGCAGTACTTC.

This chain connects TRBV7-9 to TRBJ2-1; no firm D call. Germline CDR1 SEHNR, CDR2 FQNEAQ (reference sequence). This CDR3 comprises 13 residues. Trimming pared 5 bases from V and 5 bases from J, leaving 10 bases between. This chain's CDR3 is CASSQEPHNEQFF. CDR3 bases: TGTGCCAGCAGCCAAGAGCCGCACAATGAGCAGTTCTTC.

Only a few counts were recorded for this clone. V gene TRBV30 combines with J gene TRBJ1-2, with D perhaps matching TRBD1 (5 bases). The CDR3 runs 12 residues. The V gene lost 2 bases and the J gene lost 7 bases, with 11 bases spanning the gap. CDR1 GTSNPN and CDR2 SVGIG come from the germline V gene (reference sequence). CDR3 coding DNA: TGTGCCTGGAGTAGACAGACTTTTGGCTACACCTTC. Protein sequence: CAWSRQTFGYTF. The whole variable domain, filled in from reference TRBV30 and TRBJ1-2, reads SQTIHQWPATLVQPVGSPLSLECTVEGTSNPNLYWYRQAAGRGLQLLFYSVGIGQISSEVPQNLSASRPQDRQFILSSKKLLLSDSGFYLCAWSRQTFGYTFGSGTRLTVV.

The chain carries TRBV6-5 and TRBJ2-7; TRBD2 matches 11 bases. The CDR3 covers 16 residues. Germline CDR1 is MNHEY and CDR2 is SVGAGI. V shed 0 bases and J 5 bases; nucleotides not matched to a gene: 6. CDR3 region: CASSYSVAGGTHEQYF. DNA for the CDR3: TGTGCCAGCAGTTACTCCGTAGCGGGAGGGACTCACGAGCAGTACTTC.

The chain is built from TRBV28 and TRBJ2-7; D is unresolved. This CDR3 has 14 residues. V lost 3 bases to trimming and J lost 0 bases, with 9 bases between them. Germline V gene sequence: CDR1 MDHEN, CDR2 SYDVKM. The CDR3 region is CASSFASSSYEQYF. The DNA for the CDR3 is TGTGCCAGCAGTTTTGCATCCAGCTCCTACGAGCAGTACTTC.

The chain couples TRBV3-1 (or the pseudogene TRBV3-2) to TRBJ2-1; D is undetermined. The V gene lost 2 bases and the J gene lost 4 bases, with 9 bases spanning the gap. Germline V CDR1 and CDR2: LGHDT, YNNKEL (reference sequence). This CDR3 is 14 amino acids long. CDR3 bases: TGTGCCAGCAGCCAATACCAGGAGTACAATGAGCAGTTCTTC. As protein: CASSQYQEYNEQFF.

The chain uses TRBV5-5 and TRBJ2-3, with 11 bases aligning to TRBD2. J lost 3 bases, V lost 2 bases, and 11 bases had no gene match. The CDR3 has 18 residues. Germline V gene lookup returns CDR1 SGHKS and CDR2 YYEKEE (reference sequence). CDR3 protein: CASSFLPSGRRVTDTQYF. The CDR3 DNA is TGTGCCAGCAGCTTCCTCCCTAGCGGGAGGCGAGTGACAGATACGCAGTATTTT.

The chain links TRBV5-1 to TRBJ1-6; D remains unclear. V lost 3 bases to trimming and J lost 0 bases, with 7 bases between them. This CDR3 contains 15 residues. Germline assignment: CDR1 SGHRS and CDR2 YFSETQ. CDR3 sequence reads: CASSSSSSYNSPLHF. The CDR3 region has the DNA TGCGCCAGCAGCTCCTCAAGCTCCTATAATTCACCCCTCCACTTT.

In nucleotides, the CDR3 is TGCGCCAGCAGTCAATCCCGGCTATTTAATAGCAATCAGCCCCAGCATTTT. This codes for CASSQSRLFNSNQPQHF. V usage is TRBV23-1 and J usage is TRBJ1-5; D is unresolved. Being an ORF, TRBV23-1 has a function that is uncertain. The CDR3 covers 17 residues. Trimming pared 0 bases from V and 0 bases from J, leaving 12 bases between.